This T cell receptor (beta chain) was recovered during a study of blood T cell repertoires in COVID-19. The participants were between about 18 and 89 years old and came from roughly 25 US areas. Cohort 3 recovery required two negative PCRs, clearance, or symptom resolution. Of note for this clone: A much bigger clone sits one base away, suggesting this may be a read error.

Source study methods: Amplification of reference gene primers was used by the study to estimate nucleated cell counts. The assay was immunoSEQ multiplex PCR, and TCRdb's table has in-frame clones only and misses some. From that table come the V and J calls and clone size; the DNA was used to work out D and trimming. The sample contains more than 350,000 clones, roughly 89% of which appear only once. The CDR3 covers 12 residues. In germline, CDR1 is LGHDT, CDR2 YNNKEL (reference sequence). V lost 6 bases and J lost 2, with 7 bases in between. The material sequenced was PBMCs or T cells enriched from blood (not recorded which). The TCR comes from a woman aged 45 to 65 who had recovered from COVID-19. The chain links TRBV3-1 (or the pseudogene TRBV3-2) to TRBJ1-2; a possible D gene is TRBD1 (6 bases). CDR3 nucleotides: TGTGCCAGCAGTACAGGGAACTATGGCTACACCTTC. Residues: CASSTGNYGYTF.